This T cell receptor beta chain comes out of a study of blood T cell repertoires in COVID-19. Study at large: T cells, B-cell-depleted T cells, or PBMCs provided the cDNA or gDNA that served as material.

Assay: immunoSEQ multiplex PCR; the TCRdb copy retains only in-frame clones and omits some. Of around 450,000 clones in the sample, about nine tenths were seen once. There are 14 residues in the CDR3. Germline lookup yields CDR1 SGHTA and CDR2 FQGNSA. Trimming left V 0 bases short and J 4 bases short, with 8 bases between. In Cohort 3, a recovered donor had either two negative PCRs, clearance, or symptom resolution. The specimen sequenced was PBMCs or T cells enriched from blood (not recorded which). This chain uses TRBV7-2 with TRBJ2-3; a possible D gene is TRBD2 (6 bases). The sequence was collected from a woman between 18 and 30 years old who had recovered from COVID-19. Here the CDR3 DNA reads TGTGCCAGCAGCTTAGCAGGGGAGGCAGATACGCAGTATTTT. Translating it yields CASSLAGEADTQYF. The variable domain in full, with the rest retrieved from reference TRBV7-2 and TRBJ2-3, is GAGVSQSPSNKVTEKGKDVELRCDPISGHTALYWYRQSLGQGLEFLIYFQGNSAPDKSGLPSDRFSAERTGGSVSTLTIQRTQQEDSAVYLCASSLAGEADTQYFGPGTRLTVL.